The rows below give T cell receptor beta chains drawn from one sample of a study of T cell changes during pregnancy in multiple sclerosis. Clones were sequenced by immunoSEQ multiplex PCR, and TCRdb holds only the in-frame ones, with some missing. The profile shows about 36,000 clones, 91% of them singletons. This sample comprised CD4+ T cells from peripheral blood mononuclear cells, obtained in the second trimester of pregnancy. Receptor source: a female donor in good health, enrolled as a control in a pregnancy study. Each CDR3 is given with its conserved first and last residue. Each record gives: clone size, V gene, D gene, J gene, CDR3 protein, CDR3 DNA. A D gene is named only where the DNA matches it firmly. Part of the rows lack a size; the others show once, few, many or a class for expanded clones.

>NA|TRBV5-4|TRBD2|TRBJ2-7
CASSSAGTYEQYF
TGTGCCAGCAGCTCAGCGGGAACCTACGAGCAGTACTTC
>NA|TRBV5-4|NA|TRBJ2-7
CASSPGGRPASYEQYF
TGTGCCAGCAGCCCTGGGGGCAGACCAGCTTCCTACGAGCAGTACTTC
>NA|TRBV27|NA|TRBJ1-1
CASSLLTVGQGGTEAFF
TGTGCCAGCAGTTTATTAACCGTGGGGCAAGGGGGCACTGAAGCTTTCTTT
>NA|TRBV11-3|TRBD2|TRBJ2-1
CASSLGTSGSNEQFF
TGTGCCAGCAGCTTAGGGACTAGCGGGAGTAATGAGCAGTTCTTC
>once|TRBV10-3|NA|TRBJ2-7
CAISEAGSEQYF
TGTGCCATCAGTGAGGCAGGATCCGAGCAGTACTTC
>NA|TRBV30|TRBD1|TRBJ2-4
CAWTQGTATAKNIQYF
TGTGCCTGGACCCAGGGGACAGCGACAGCCAAAAACATTCAGTACTTC
>NA|TRBV27|TRBD1|TRBJ1-1
CASYWTGGTEAFF
TGTGCCAGCTACTGGACAGGTGGAACTGAAGCTTTCTTT
>NA|TRBV5-4|NA|TRBJ2-1
CASSLSGRGEQFF
TGTGCCAGCAGCTTGTCAGGCAGGGGCGAGCAGTTCTTC
>NA|TRBV12-5|TRBD1|TRBJ2-2
CASSLRQGNTGELFF
TGTGCTAGTTCTCTAAGACAGGGGAACACCGGGGAGCTGTTTTTT
>once|TRBV28|TRBD1|TRBJ2-3
CASSLWGQGSTDTQYF
TGTGCCAGCAGTTTATGGGGACAGGGGTCCACAGATACGCAGTATTTT
>NA|TRBV25-1|TRBD1|TRBJ2-1
CASSGTPGTGSYNEQFF
TGTGCCAGCAGTGGAACCCCCGGGACAGGATCCTACAATGAGCAGTTCTTC